The 15 T cell receptor beta chains listed next were all sequenced from one sample in a study of T cells in Graves' hyperthyroidism and ophthalmopathy. Amplification of TCR beta CDR3 regions was performed using RNA transcripts as template. RT-PCR in the first round (using the HTBI primer set) targeted the TCR CDR3. TCRdb redid the calling of the multiplex PCR reads with MiXCR, one entry per CDR3 protein. The table shows 650,000 to 750,000 distinct CDR3 sequences, with around 15% occurring only once. Sequencing was performed on blood. The source is a woman aged 18-35 years with Graves' hyperthyroidism.

The chain combines TRBV10-2 with TRBJ2-1, with D unresolved. In germline, CDR1 is WSHSY, CDR2 SAAADI. V gave up 4 bases and J gave up 5 bases, with 9 bases separating them. The CDR3 covers 13 residues. In nucleotides, the CDR3 is TGCGCCAGCAGTGGAACTCGAAACAATGAGCAGTTCTTC. This codes for CASSGTRNNEQFF.

V usage is TRBV5-1 and J usage is TRBJ1-2; D remains ambiguous. The germline V and J ends were trimmed by 1 base and 6 bases, with 13 bases remaining between them. Germline V gene data show CDR1 as SGHRS and CDR2 as YFSETQ. The CDR3 contains 14 residues. The CDR3, as DNA: TGCGCCAGCAGCTTGTCTAGGCCGCGGGATGGCTACACCTTC. Its protein is CASSLSRPRDGYTF.

This clonotype was seen many times. At one of its ends the junction is not consistent with the germline gene, which may arise from a read error. J is TRBJ1-1 and V is TRBV28; 9 bases align to TRBD1. In germline, CDR1 is MDHEN, CDR2 SYDVKM. The CDR3 contains 15 residues. As DNA, the CDR3 is TGTGCCAGCAGCTTATACAGGGGGCGGAACACTGAAGCTTTCTTT. Protein sequence: CASSLYRGRNTEAFF.

This clonotype showed up just a few times. V is TRBV28 and J is TRBJ2-7, with D perhaps being TRBD1 or TRBD2 (5 bases each). The CDR3 consists of 13 residues. The germline gives CDR1 MDHEN, CDR2 SYDVKM. V lost 11 bases, J lost 7 bases, and 21 bases lay in between. The CDR3 DNA follows: TGTGCCGCCGAGGAGGCGGCCCACAGGGAGCAGTACTTC. It specifies CAAEEAAHREQYF.

There are many counts of this clonotype. The V and J genes are TRBV7-8 and TRBJ2-3; TRBD2 matches at 12 bases. From germline, CDR1 is SGHVS and CDR2 FQNEAQ. The CDR3 is made up of 17 amino acids. J gave up 3 bases and V 5 bases, and 9 bases lay outside the gene matches. CDR3: CASSPRGLAGYTDTQYF. The DNA for the CDR3 is TGTGCCAGCAGCCCAAGAGGACTAGCGGGGTATACAGATACGCAGTATTTT. Filled out from reference TRBV7-8 and TRBJ2-3, the complete variable domain reads GAGVSQSPRYKVAKRGQDVALRCDPISGHVSLFWYQQALGQGPEFLTYFQNEAQLDKSGLPSDRFFAERPEGSVSTLKIQRTQQEDSAVYLCASSPRGLAGYTDTQYFGPGTRLTVL.

This clonotype was picked up many times. This chain links TRBV13 with TRBJ1-3; TRBD1 might be the D (6 bases). There are 15 residues in the CDR3. The V end was cut by 3 bases, the J end by 4 bases, with 13 bases between. Germline assignment: CDR1 PRHDT and CDR2 FYEKMQ (reference sequence). CDR3 protein: CASSFEGGKGNTIYF. CDR3 sequence (DNA): TGTGCCAGCAGCTTCGAAGGGGGGAAAGGAAACACCATATATTTT.

In its sample, this clonotype was seen many times. The chain employs TRBV6-1 and TRBJ2-5, with 10 bases fitting TRBD2. Germline V gives CDR1 MNHNS, CDR2 SASEGT. The V gene end was trimmed by 5 bases and the J gene end by 5 bases; junction bases not matched to a gene: 8. The CDR3 sequence is 15 residues long. CDR3: CASSPSGRGRETQYF. The CDR3 DNA is TGTGCCAGCAGTCCGAGCGGGAGGGGTCGGGAGACCCAGTACTTC.

V is TRBV20-1 and J is TRBJ2-3; 8 bases are a match to TRBD2. Looked up from germline, CDR1 is DFQATT and CDR2 is SNEGSKA (reference sequence). CDR3 length equals 15 residues. The J segment lost 6 bases and the V segment lost 3 bases, leaving 11 bases of the junction unmatched. CDR3 sequence reads: CSARFHSGAPDTQYF. DNA for the CDR3: TGCAGTGCTAGGTTCCATAGCGGGGCCCCCGATACGCAGTATTTT.

In this sample, this clonotype turned up many times. This chain links TRBV20-1 with TRBJ2-7, with D hard to call. The CDR3 contains 14 residues. The germline V gene has CDR1 DFQATT and CDR2 SNEGSKA (reference sequence). The V gene lost 2 bases and the J gene lost 2 bases, with 13 bases spanning the gap. As DNA, the CDR3 is TGCAGTGCTAGATCGGGCAGGAGAACCTACGAGCAGTACTTC. It yields the protein CSARSGRRTYEQYF.

The rearrangement uses TRBV4-3 and TRBJ2-7, with TRBD1 matching over 8 bases. Germline CDR1 LGHNA, CDR2 YSLEER. V lost 0 bases, J lost 2 bases, and 6 bases stayed unmatched. CDR3 size: 16 residues. The CDR3 reads CASSQDQRQGTYEQYF. CDR3 DNA sequence: TGCGCCAGCAGCCAAGACCAAAGACAGGGGACCTACGAGCAGTACTTC.

This clonotype was found many times. This rearrangement joins TRBV2 to TRBJ2-3; 9 positions match TRBD1. Unmatched junction bases numbered 12, after V lost 2 bases and J lost 3 bases. The CDR3 length is 18 residues. CDR1 is SNHLY and CDR2 is FYNNEI in the germline V gene. The DNA of the CDR3 is TGTGCCAGCAGTGAACCTCTTCTGACAGGGGGATTGACAGATACGCAGTATTTT. It yields the protein CASSEPLLTGGLTDTQYF.

The table lists this clonotype with a few counts. This sequence joins TRBV2 and TRBJ2-3, with 7 bases identical to TRBD2. V was clipped by 5 bases and J by 5 bases; unmatched bases: 4. This CDR3 comprises 13 residues. Germline CDR1 reads SNHLY; CDR2 reads FYNNEI. The CDR3 reads CASSTSAEDTQYF. The CDR3 DNA reads TGTGCCAGCAGTACTAGCGCTGAAGATACGCAGTATTTT. The full variable domain, rest sourced from reference TRBV2 and TRBJ2-3, is EPEVTQTPSHQVTQMGQEVILRCVPISNHLYFYWYRQILGQKVEFLVSFYNNEISEKSEIFDDQFSVERPDGSNFTLKIRSTKLEDSAMYFCASSTSAEDTQYFGPGTRLTVL.

This clonotype has at least ten counts. The V and J genes are TRBV7-9 and TRBJ2-2, with unresolved D. This CDR3 is built from 12 residues. The germline V gene has CDR1 SEHNR and CDR2 FQNEAQ (reference sequence). V lost 4 bases and J lost 6, with 6 bases in between. The CDR3: CASSSESGELFF. The CDR3 DNA reads as TGTGCCAGCAGCTCAGAATCCGGGGAGCTGTTTTTT.

This clonotype was counted many times. This chain connects TRBV11-2 to TRBJ2-7, with D hard to call. The CDR3 extends over 13 amino acids. Trimming left V 4 bases short and J 2 bases short, with 9 bases between. Germline V gene sequence: CDR1 SGHAT, CDR2 FQNNGV. The CDR3 region is CASSYSRAYEQYF. In nucleotides, the CDR3 is TGTGCCAGCAGCTACTCCCGTGCCTACGAGCAGTACTTC.

This clonotype was seen a handful of times. In DNA form, the CDR3 reads TGTGCCAGCAGCTTAGGGGTAGCGCTGGCCAAAAACATTCAGTACTTC. It is translated as CASSLGVALAKNIQYF. This rearrangement joins TRBV7-9 to TRBJ2-4; possibly TRBD2 for D (5 bases). The CDR3 is made up of 16 amino acids. V was pared by 1 base and J by 1 base, with 11 bases between. Germline loops: CDR1 SEHNR, CDR2 FQNEAQ (reference sequence).